This section outlines one TCR beta chain sequence together with its context. This clonotype showed up just a few times. No cognate antigen has been identified for it. Base quality data are lacking; no much larger clone is found one base away. This sample is part of a study of T cells in Graves' hyperthyroidism and ophthalmopathy (dated by TCRdb to about 2019). Notes on the research overall: To identify TCR V-J signatures that set the groups apart, the researchers used a discovery cohort of about a hundred patients, made up of some 41 with Graves' ophthalmopathy and about 59 with stable Graves' hyperthyroidism. The 95 to 100 discovery patients were randomly divided into training and test sets at a 7:3 ratio. TCR Vbeta CDR3 sequencing of 135 peripheral blood samples (43 ophthalmopathy, under 80 hyperthyroidism and some 17 progressor patients) is reported in the paper. Prospective prediction of ophthalmopathy was tested in an independent validation cohort consisting of some 19 hyperthyroidism patients and approximately 16 patients who later progressed to ophthalmopathy. After sampling, hyperthyroidism patients received methimazole starting at 30 mg daily, and ophthalmopathy patients received high-dose intravenous methylprednisolone. The study also compared thyroid tissue and blood T-cell repertoires from roughly 6 Graves' hyperthyroidism patients. Findings and caveats that apply to the study as a whole: In cross-validation, a model built on a 13 V-J signature told ophthalmopathy apart from stable hyperthyroidism with just under 90% sensitivity and approximately 81% specificity, and in testing the same model reached 80%/75%. In validation, the model predicted progression to ophthalmopathy a median of about 6.5 months before onset, with 70% to 71% sensitivity and around 76% specificity. Most expanded thyroid clonotypes (frequency above 0.001) were also detected in blood, suggesting blood repertoires may reflect thyroid immune responses. Sample size was not statistically predetermined, and investigators were not blinded to group allocation.

Patients with uncontrolled infections, other autoimmune diseases, pregnancy or lactation were excluded. Diagnoses relied on clinical symptoms, serum thyroxine and TRAb, thyroid ultrasound and orbital computed tomography. Total RNA was extracted using Trizol reagent, and RNA quality was assessed on an Agilent 2100 Bioanalyzer. Amplification of TCR beta CDR3 regions was carried out from RNA transcripts. A first-round RT-PCR of the TCR CDR3 used the HTBI primer set with the Qiagen OneStep RT-PCR kit. Libraries were constructed in a second round of multiplex PCR, after which size selection and purification were performed. Libraries were sequenced paired-end with 100 bp reads on an Illumina HiSeq2000. Per the source publication's procedure: SOAPnuke was used to process the raw data, with reads discarded if the reads contained adapters or uncalled bases, had a mean Phred below 15, or lacked an exact constant-primer or identifier match. COPE v1.2.5 was used to merge high-quality paired reads, and clonotypes were defined as unique nucleotide sequences. Clonotypes were aligned to IMGT TRBV, TRBD and TRBJ reference segments using MiTCR v1.1. Only V-J combinations with frequency above 0.0001, covering about 99% of repertoires, were analysed. A TCS score was defined as the ratio between F50 (clonal expansion) and ExV (chaos), using BLOSUM62-based TCRdist between CDR3 peptides within each V-J. Welch's t-statistics and random forest reduced 450 to 600 V-J features to roughly 13, which were used in a naive Bayes classifier (R e1071). Thyroid-blood repertoire similarity was quantified with the Morisita-Horn index. In-frame beta chains were kept once TCRdb had trimmed the public reads at Q25 with fastp and called clones with MiXCR. Rows with a matching CDR3 protein are joined into one entry that keeps the most common DNA and genes. TCRdb assigned the V and J calls; the authors' analysis was not used. Across this sample there are roughly 570,000 distinct CDR3 sequences, with around 42% seen only once. The ten largest clones add up to under 20% of the sample.

The TCR originated in an adult woman with Graves' disease, either hyperthyroidism or ophthalmopathy (not recorded which). Specimen: peripheral blood or thyroid tissue (not recorded which).

The CDR3 region has the sequence CSAHRDLNTEAFF. The nucleotides are TGCAGTGCGCACCGGGACCTAAACACTGAAGCTTTCTTT. The chain joins TRBV20-1 to TRBJ1-1; 5 matching bases give a weak D call of TRBD1. Inclusive of the bounding cysteine and phenylalanine, the CDR3 is 13 residues long. Only the CDR3 region is kept as DNA, spanning 39 bases read in frame from base 1. The germline ends are 13 bases apart after V is trimmed by 6 bases and J by 2 bases. The germline V gene (reference sequence) yields DFQATT for CDR1 and SNEGSKA for CDR2.